The rows below give T cell receptor beta chains drawn from one sample of a study of control samples from healthy donors and cancer patients. The method was immunoSEQ multiplex PCR; TCRdb's version includes in-frame clones alone and lacks a portion of them. Of 85,000 to 95,000 clones listed, approximately 78% are singletons. Material for sequencing was blood. These receptors were taken from a woman aged 60-75 years in good health. The CDR3 runs from the conserved cysteine through the conserved F or W. A D gene is named only where the DNA matches it firmly. Size tells how often a clone was seen (once, few, many) or the class of an expanded clone, and some rows leave it out.

d_call: -
v_call: TRBV5-5
j_call: TRBJ1-1
clone_size: -
cdr3_nt: TGTGCCAGCAGCCCAATCCTGGGACGGGCGAACACTGAAGCTTTCTTT
cdr3_aa: CASSPILGRANTEAFF

d_call: -
v_call: TRBV19
j_call: TRBJ2-1
clone_size: once
cdr3_nt: TGTGCCAGTGGCCACAGGGGGGGAGGCGATGAGCAGTTCTTC
cdr3_aa: CASGHRGGGDEQFF

d_call: -
v_call: TRBV4-1
j_call: TRBJ1-3
clone_size: once
cdr3_nt: TGCGCCAGCAGCCAAGATGGGGGGGACTCTGGAAACACCATATATTTT
cdr3_aa: CASSQDGGDSGNTIYF

d_call: TRBD2
v_call: TRBV7-2
j_call: TRBJ2-5
clone_size: -
cdr3_nt: TGTGCCAGCAGCTTACAGACTAGCGGGGGGCCGTACCAAGAGACCCAGTACTTC
cdr3_aa: CASSLQTSGGPYQETQYF

d_call: -
v_call: TRBV7-8
j_call: TRBJ1-4
clone_size: -
cdr3_nt: TGTGCCAGCAGCCGGAGGGGGGAAAAACTGTTTTTT
cdr3_aa: CASSRRGEKLFF

d_call: TRBD1
v_call: TRBV18
j_call: TRBJ1-1
clone_size: -
cdr3_nt: TGTGCCAGCTCACCAAGTCGACAGGGTTCTGAAGCTTTCTTT
cdr3_aa: CASSPSRQGSEAFF

d_call: -
v_call: TRBV6-5
j_call: TRBJ1-1
clone_size: -
cdr3_nt: TGTGCCAGCAGTTACTCCCCCGTGGATAGCGCTGAAGCTTTCTTT
cdr3_aa: CASSYSPVDSAEAFF

d_call: TRBD1
v_call: TRBV7-9
j_call: TRBJ2-5
clone_size: -
cdr3_nt: TGTGCCAGCAGCTTAGGCAGGGGGAGAGAGACCCAGTACTTC
cdr3_aa: CASSLGRGRETQYF

d_call: -
v_call: TRBV20-1
j_call: TRBJ1-1
clone_size: once
cdr3_nt: TGCAGTGCTGGGTGGGACACTGAAGCTTTCTTT
cdr3_aa: CSAGWDTEAFF

d_call: -
v_call: TRBV6-2/TRBV6-3
j_call: TRBJ1-1
clone_size: -
cdr3_nt: TGTGCCAGCAGTCCCCTGGCCAGTGAAGCTTTCTTT
cdr3_aa: CASSPLASEAFF

d_call: -
v_call: TRBV7-9
j_call: TRBJ1-2
clone_size: -
cdr3_nt: TGTGCCAGCAGCCGAGGGACCGAGGTGGACTACACCTTC
cdr3_aa: CASSRGTEVDYTF

d_call: TRBD2
v_call: TRBV13
j_call: TRBJ2-3
clone_size: -
cdr3_nt: TGTGCCAGCAGCTTAGGCCGGACGGGGGGGCCGACAGATACGCAGTATTTT
cdr3_aa: CASSLGRTGGPTDTQYF

d_call: -
v_call: TRBV7-2
j_call: TRBJ2-7
clone_size: -
cdr3_nt: TGTGCCAGCAGCCCTGAAGGGGTTACCTACGAGCAGTACTTC
cdr3_aa: CASSPEGVTYEQYF

d_call: TRBD1
v_call: TRBV2
j_call: TRBJ1-3
clone_size: -
cdr3_nt: TGTGCCAGCAGACTTAGGACAGGGAACTTTGCAGGAAACACCATATATTTT
cdr3_aa: CASRLRTGNFAGNTIYF

d_call: TRBD1
v_call: TRBV29-1
j_call: TRBJ1-4
clone_size: -
cdr3_nt: TGCAGCGTTGACCCCGGGACAGATATTGGGGAACTGTTTTTT
cdr3_aa: CSVDPGTDIGELFF

d_call: -
v_call: TRBV6-5
j_call: TRBJ2-3
clone_size: few
cdr3_nt: TGTGCCAGCAGTCGGCAGGTAGGAGATACGCAGTATTTT
cdr3_aa: CASSRQVGDTQYF

d_call: TRBD1
v_call: TRBV18
j_call: TRBJ1-1
clone_size: -
cdr3_nt: TGTGCCAGCTCCCAGGGACAGGGCCACACTGAAGCTTTCTTT
cdr3_aa: CASSQGQGHTEAFF

d_call: -
v_call: TRBV6-5
j_call: TRBJ2-7
clone_size: -
cdr3_nt: TGTGCCAGCAATCCCGGCCCGCCCTACGAGCAGTACTTC
cdr3_aa: CASNPGPPYEQYF

d_call: -
v_call: TRBV19
j_call: TRBJ1-5
clone_size: -
cdr3_nt: TGTGCCAGTAGTATAATGACCAATCAGCCCCAGCATTTT
cdr3_aa: CASSIMTNQPQHF

d_call: TRBD1
v_call: TRBV6-5
j_call: TRBJ1-4
clone_size: -
cdr3_nt: TGTGCCAGCGCTCAGGGGGGAACTAATGAAAAACTGTTTTTT
cdr3_aa: CASAQGGTNEKLFF

d_call: -
v_call: TRBV5-1
j_call: TRBJ1-3
clone_size: few
cdr3_nt: TGCGCCAGCAGCTCCGACATCAACTCTGGAAACACCATATATTTT
cdr3_aa: CASSSDINSGNTIYF

d_call: TRBD2
v_call: TRBV5-4
j_call: TRBJ2-3
clone_size: -
cdr3_nt: TGTGCCAGCAGCTTGGATGTAGCGGGGGGAGCAGATACGCAGTATTTT
cdr3_aa: CASSLDVAGGADTQYF

d_call: -
v_call: TRBV11-2
j_call: TRBJ1-3
clone_size: -
cdr3_nt: TGTGCCAGCAGCCGCCCTCTGGGAGACTCTGGAAACACCATATATTTT
cdr3_aa: CASSRPLGDSGNTIYF

d_call: -
v_call: TRBV27
j_call: TRBJ1-2
clone_size: -
cdr3_nt: TGTGCCAGCAACCCCCGGGGCGGTAACTATGGCTACACCTTC
cdr3_aa: CASNPRGGNYGYTF

d_call: -
v_call: TRBV2
j_call: TRBJ2-7
clone_size: once
cdr3_nt: TGTGCCAGCAGGGAAACCTGGAGCTACGAGCAGTACTTC
cdr3_aa: CASRETWSYEQYF

d_call: -
v_call: TRBV6-5
j_call: TRBJ1-3
clone_size: -
cdr3_nt: TGTGCCAGCAGTTCAACTGGAAACACCATATATTTT
cdr3_aa: CASSSTGNTIYF

d_call: -
v_call: TRBV5-1
j_call: TRBJ2-2
clone_size: few
cdr3_nt: TGCGCCAGCGGCTTACCGCAGGGGAGGAACACCGGGGAGCTGTTTTTT
cdr3_aa: CASGLPQGRNTGELFF

d_call: -
v_call: TRBV5-1
j_call: TRBJ2-3
clone_size: -
cdr3_nt: TGCGCCAGCAGCTTTGGGGGATCCGCAGATACGCAGTATTTT
cdr3_aa: CASSFGGSADTQYF

d_call: -
v_call: TRBV6-2/TRBV6-3
j_call: TRBJ2-7
clone_size: few
cdr3_nt: TGTGCCAGCAGCATTGTAGCCCCAGCGGCGGCCTACGAGCAGTACTTC
cdr3_aa: CASSIVAPAAAYEQYF

d_call: TRBD2
v_call: TRBV18
j_call: TRBJ2-3
clone_size: -
cdr3_nt: TGTGCCAGCTCACCACCGAATCCAGCGGGGGGCACAGATACGCAGTATTTT
cdr3_aa: CASSPPNPAGGTDTQYF

d_call: -
v_call: TRBV21-1
j_call: TRBJ2-5
clone_size: few
cdr3_nt: TGTGCCAGCAGCATTGGGACCACTCAAGAGACCCAGTACTTC
cdr3_aa: CASSIGTTQETQYF

d_call: TRBD2
v_call: TRBV7-6
j_call: TRBJ2-1
clone_size: -
cdr3_nt: TGTGCCAGCAGCGCACTAGCGGGAGCTTTAAATGAGCAGTTCTTC
cdr3_aa: CASSALAGALNEQFF

d_call: -
v_call: TRBV18
j_call: TRBJ2-7
clone_size: -
cdr3_nt: TGTGCCAGCTCACCAACTAAATCAGGGAACTACGAGCAGTACTTC
cdr3_aa: CASSPTKSGNYEQYF

d_call: -
v_call: TRBV4-3
j_call: TRBJ2-6
clone_size: -
cdr3_nt: TGCGCCAGCAGCCAAGATACAGGAGGATCCTCTGGGGCCAACGTCCTGACTTTC
cdr3_aa: CASSQDTGGSSGANVLTF

d_call: TRBD1
v_call: TRBV5-4
j_call: TRBJ2-3
clone_size: -
cdr3_nt: TGTGCCAGCAGCTTAGTGGGACAGCATATCACAGATACGCAGTATTTT
cdr3_aa: CASSLVGQHITDTQYF

d_call: -
v_call: TRBV28
j_call: TRBJ1-4
clone_size: -
cdr3_nt: TGTGCCAGCAGTTCCCTCCGGGTCGGAAATGAAAAACTGTTTTTT
cdr3_aa: CASSSLRVGNEKLFF

d_call: -
v_call: TRBV4-1
j_call: TRBJ2-1
clone_size: -
cdr3_nt: TGCGCCAGCAGCCAAGCGGGAGTGTCCTACAATGAGCAGTTCTTC
cdr3_aa: CASSQAGVSYNEQFF

d_call: -
v_call: TRBV6-2/TRBV6-3
j_call: TRBJ2-7
clone_size: once
cdr3_nt: TGTGCCAGCAGTTACCGGGACCTCCGCGAGCAGTACTTC
cdr3_aa: CASSYRDLREQYF

d_call: -
v_call: TRBV5-1
j_call: TRBJ2-5
clone_size: once
cdr3_nt: TGCGCCAGCAGCATGGTAGGGGGGCAAGAGACCCAGTACTTC
cdr3_aa: CASSMVGGQETQYF

d_call: TRBD1
v_call: TRBV7-2
j_call: TRBJ1-6
clone_size: -
cdr3_nt: TGTGCCAGCAGCTTAGAGGGGACAGTGACTTCACCCCTCCACTTT
cdr3_aa: CASSLEGTVTSPLHF

d_call: TRBD1
v_call: TRBV28
j_call: TRBJ1-5
clone_size: -
cdr3_nt: TGTGCCAGCAGTTCGGGAAAAACAGGGGGCGCGGGCAATCAGCCCCAGCATTTT
cdr3_aa: CASSSGKTGGAGNQPQHF

d_call: TRBD2
v_call: TRBV10-1
j_call: TRBJ2-5
clone_size: -
cdr3_nt: TGCGCCAGCAGCAGCGGGTTAGCGGGGGATGAGACCCAGTACTTC
cdr3_aa: CASSSGLAGDETQYF

d_call: TRBD1
v_call: TRBV6-2/TRBV6-3
j_call: TRBJ1-4
clone_size: -
cdr3_nt: TGTGCCAGCAGTTACTCGACAGGGTTCGGCGAAAAACTGTTTTTT
cdr3_aa: CASSYSTGFGEKLFF

d_call: -
v_call: TRBV7-9
j_call: TRBJ2-7
clone_size: -
cdr3_nt: TGTGCCAGCAGCTTAGTAGGGGGTGAGAGGGTTTCCTACGAGCAGTACTTC
cdr3_aa: CASSLVGGERVSYEQYF

d_call: -
v_call: TRBV5-1
j_call: TRBJ2-1
clone_size: once
cdr3_nt: TGCGCCAGTCGCCCGGGACCGGACTACAATGAGCAGTTCTTC
cdr3_aa: CASRPGPDYNEQFF

d_call: -
v_call: TRBV2
j_call: TRBJ1-3
clone_size: -
cdr3_nt: TGTGCCAGCAAGCCAGGTTCTGGAAACACCATATATTTT
cdr3_aa: CASKPGSGNTIYF

d_call: -
v_call: TRBV2
j_call: TRBJ2-3
clone_size: -
cdr3_nt: TGTGCCAGCAGTGAATTCACTGCTACAGATACGCAGTATTTT
cdr3_aa: CASSEFTATDTQYF

d_call: TRBD2
v_call: TRBV11-2
j_call: TRBJ2-3
clone_size: -
cdr3_nt: TGTGCCAGCAGCCCGACTAGCGGGGGGGATACGCAGTATTTT
cdr3_aa: CASSPTSGGDTQYF

d_call: -
v_call: TRBV6-5
j_call: TRBJ1-4
clone_size: -
cdr3_nt: TGTGCCAGCAGTTTTACAGAAACTAATGAAAAACTGTTTTTT
cdr3_aa: CASSFTETNEKLFF

d_call: -
v_call: TRBV5-1
j_call: TRBJ2-6
clone_size: once
cdr3_nt: TGCGCCAGCAGCTTGGACGGCTCTGGGGCCAACGTCCTGACTTTC
cdr3_aa: CASSLDGSGANVLTF

d_call: -
v_call: TRBV27
j_call: TRBJ1-4
clone_size: -
cdr3_nt: TGTGCCAGCAGGGCCCAAACTAATGAAAAACTGTTTTTT
cdr3_aa: CASRAQTNEKLFF

d_call: TRBD2
v_call: TRBV6-2/TRBV6-3
j_call: TRBJ2-2
clone_size: -
cdr3_nt: TGTGCCAGCAGTGATCTAGCGGGGGGCTCTAACACCGGGGAGCTGTTTTTT
cdr3_aa: CASSDLAGGSNTGELFF

d_call: TRBD1
v_call: TRBV10-1
j_call: TRBJ2-2
clone_size: -
cdr3_nt: TGCGCCAGCAGTGAAAGACAGGGGACCGGGGAGCTGTTTTTT
cdr3_aa: CASSERQGTGELFF

d_call: -
v_call: TRBV11-1
j_call: TRBJ1-5
clone_size: few
cdr3_nt: TGTGCCAGCAGCTTAGGGGGGCGCGATCAGCCCCAGCATTTT
cdr3_aa: CASSLGGRDQPQHF